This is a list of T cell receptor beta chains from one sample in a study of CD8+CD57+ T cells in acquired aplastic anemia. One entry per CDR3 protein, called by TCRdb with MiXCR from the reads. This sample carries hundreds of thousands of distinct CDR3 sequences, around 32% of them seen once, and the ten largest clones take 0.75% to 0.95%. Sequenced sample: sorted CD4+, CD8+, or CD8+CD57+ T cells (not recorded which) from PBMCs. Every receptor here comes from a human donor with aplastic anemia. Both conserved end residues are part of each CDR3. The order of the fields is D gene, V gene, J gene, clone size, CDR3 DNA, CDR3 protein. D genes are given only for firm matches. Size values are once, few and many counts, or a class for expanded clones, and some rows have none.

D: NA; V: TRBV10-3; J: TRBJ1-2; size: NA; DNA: TGTGCCAGCAGTAGGAGGGGGGCTAACTATGGCTACACCTTC; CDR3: CASSRRGANYGYTF
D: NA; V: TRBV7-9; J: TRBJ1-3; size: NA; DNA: TGTGCCAGCAGCTTAGTAGACACCATATATTTT; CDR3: CASSLVDTIYF
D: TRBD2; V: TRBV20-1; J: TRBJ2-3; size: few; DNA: TGCAGTGCTAAGGTTGGATTAGCGGGGTTTAGGACAGATACGCAGTATTTT; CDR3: CSAKVGLAGFRTDTQYF
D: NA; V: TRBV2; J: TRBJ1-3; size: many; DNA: TGTGCCAGCAGTGACGCCCGCACGTTAATAGCCGGAAACACCATATATTTT; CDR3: CASSDARTLIAGNTIYF
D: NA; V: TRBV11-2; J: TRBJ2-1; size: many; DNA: TGTGCCAGCTCTCGGGGGAGCTCCTACAATGAGCAGTTCTTC; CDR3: CASSRGSSYNEQFF
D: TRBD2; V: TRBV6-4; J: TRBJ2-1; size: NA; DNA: TGTGCCAGCAGTGACACCATGACTAGCGGTATTGGTGAGCAGTTCTTC; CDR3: CASSDTMTSGIGEQFF
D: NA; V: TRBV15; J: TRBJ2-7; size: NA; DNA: TGTGCCGCCAGCAGCTTCGCGGAGACCCAGTACGAGCAGTACTTC; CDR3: CAASSFAETQYEQYF
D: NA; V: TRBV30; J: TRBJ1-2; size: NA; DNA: TGTGCCTGGAGTGTACGAGAAAACTATGGCTACACCTTC; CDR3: CAWSVRENYGYTF
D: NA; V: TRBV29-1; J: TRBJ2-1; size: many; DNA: TGCAGCGTTGAATGGCGGCCCCGGTCCTATGAGCAGTTCTTC; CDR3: CSVEWRPRSYEQFF
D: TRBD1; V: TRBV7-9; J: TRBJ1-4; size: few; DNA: TGTGCCAGCAGCTTAGTCGGACAGGCCGAAAAACTGTTTTTT; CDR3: CASSLVGQAEKLFF
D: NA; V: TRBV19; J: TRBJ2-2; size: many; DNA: TGTGCCAGTAGTATAGGGAGCGTCGGGGAGCTGTTTTTT; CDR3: CASSIGSVGELFF
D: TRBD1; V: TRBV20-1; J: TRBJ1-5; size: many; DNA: TGCAGTGCGCCTAGGACAGGGGATAGCAATCAGCCCCAGCATTTT; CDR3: CSAPRTGDSNQPQHF
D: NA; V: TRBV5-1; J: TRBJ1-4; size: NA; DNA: TGCGCCAGCAGCCCTGGAAGAGTGCAGGGTGAAAAACTGTTTTTT; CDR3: CASSPGRVQGEKLFF
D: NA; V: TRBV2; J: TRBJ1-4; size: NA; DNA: TGTGCCAGCAGTCTAATACATTGGGAAAAACTGTTTTTT; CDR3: CASSLIHWEKLFF
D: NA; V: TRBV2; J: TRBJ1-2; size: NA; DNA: TGTGCCAGCAGTTTATCAGGCACTAACTATGGCTACACCTTC; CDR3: CASSLSGTNYGYTF
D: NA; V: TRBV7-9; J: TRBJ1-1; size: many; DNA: TGTGCCAGCAGCTTAGCGGAGGTTGGTGAAGCTTTCTTT; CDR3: CASSLAEVGEAFF
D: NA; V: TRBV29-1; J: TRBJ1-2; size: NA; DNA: TGCAGCGTTGAAGAGGGGGCTGAAGGCTACACCTTC; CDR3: CSVEEGAEGYTF
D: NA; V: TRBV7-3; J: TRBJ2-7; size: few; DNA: TGTGCCAGCAGCTTAGGACTAGGACAGGGCGAGCAGTACTTC; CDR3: CASSLGLGQGEQYF
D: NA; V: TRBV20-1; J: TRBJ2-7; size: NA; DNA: TGCAGTGCCCTCCGTAGAGGTCTCGAGCAGTACTTC; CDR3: CSALRRGLEQYF
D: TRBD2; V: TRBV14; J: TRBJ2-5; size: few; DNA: TGTGCCAGCAGCCAAGGGCTAGCGGGAGGGTTCCAAGAGACCCAGTACTTC; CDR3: CASSQGLAGGFQETQYF
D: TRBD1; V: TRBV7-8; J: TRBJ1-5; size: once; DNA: TGTGCCAGCAGCTTAAGCCGGGACAGCTATCAGCCCCAGCATTTT; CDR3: CASSLSRDSYQPQHF
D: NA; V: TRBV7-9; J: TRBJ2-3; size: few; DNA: TGTGCCAGCAGCCCGGGACGGCGCACAGATACGCAGTATTTT; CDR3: CASSPGRRTDTQYF
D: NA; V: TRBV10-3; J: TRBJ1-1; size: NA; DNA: TGTGCCTTCCAGACAGGCTCTGCCACTGAAGCTTTCTTT; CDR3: CAFQTGSATEAFF
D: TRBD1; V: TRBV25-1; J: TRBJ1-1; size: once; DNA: TGTGCCAGCAGTAGCACGACAGGGGCTTTCTTT; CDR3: CASSSTTGAFF
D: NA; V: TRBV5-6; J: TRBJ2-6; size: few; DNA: TGTGCCAGCAGCTTGAACAGCCTCTCTGGGGCCAACGTCCTGACTTTC; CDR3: CASSLNSLSGANVLTF
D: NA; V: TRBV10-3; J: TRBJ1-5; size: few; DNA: TGTGCCAGCAGCCGGGTCCCGAACAAAAATCAGCCCCAGCATTTT; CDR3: CASSRVPNKNQPQHF
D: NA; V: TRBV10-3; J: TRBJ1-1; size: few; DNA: TGTGCCAGCAGTACATTGCCTAGGGAGTTTAACACTGAAGCTTTCTTT; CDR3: CASSTLPREFNTEAFF
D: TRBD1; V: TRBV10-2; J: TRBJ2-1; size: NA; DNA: TGCGCCAGCAGAGGGACAGGGGGCCACAATGAGCAGTTCTTC; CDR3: CASRGTGGHNEQFF
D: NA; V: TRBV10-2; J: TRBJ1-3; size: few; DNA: TGCGCCAGCAGTGCTGTGACAGAACTCTCTGGAAACACCATATATTTT; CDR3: CASSAVTELSGNTIYF
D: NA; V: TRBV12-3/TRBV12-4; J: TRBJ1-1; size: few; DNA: TGTGCCAGCAGTCGGATCAGCCCGAACACTGGAGCTTTCTTT; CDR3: CASSRISPNTGAFF
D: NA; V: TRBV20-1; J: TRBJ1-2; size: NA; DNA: TGCAGTGCTAGAAGTGACAGTGGCTATGGCTACACCTTC; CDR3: CSARSDSGYGYTF
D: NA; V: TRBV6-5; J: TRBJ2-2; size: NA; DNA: TGTGCCAGCAGTAACATAGGGTACATCGGGGAGCTGTTTTTT; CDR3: CASSNIGYIGELFF